These T cell receptor beta chains were read from a single sample in a study of post-analysis software for immune sequencing data. A single record per CDR3 protein comes from TCRdb applying MiXCR to the PCR reads. This sample has around 260,000 distinct CDR3 sequences; less than 40% occur once, and the top ten carry approximately 4.6%. The sequenced material came from blood. These receptors were collected from a girl aged 5 to 17 with multiple sclerosis. Both conserved end residues are part of each CDR3. Each record gives: clone size, D gene, J gene, V gene, CDR3 protein, CDR3 DNA. D genes are given only for firm matches. The size entry is marked missing in some rows and otherwise reads once, few, many or a size class.

>.|.|TRBJ2-1|TRBV7-8
CASSDVPGNEQFF
TGTGCCAGCAGCGATGTGCCGGGCAATGAGCAGTTCTTC
>many|TRBD2|TRBJ2-1|TRBV12-3/TRBV12-4
CASSAIAGGLNEQFF
TGTGCCAGCAGCGCGATAGCGGGAGGGCTCAATGAGCAGTTCTTC
>few|.|TRBJ1-6|TRBV27
CASSFPQGGVYSPLHF
TGTGCCAGCAGTTTCCCACAGGGAGGTGTTTATTCACCCCTCCACTTT
>.|TRBD2|TRBJ2-1|TRBV20-1
CSVDLAGLAGEQFF
TGCAGTGTCGATCTAGCGGGGCTAGCCGGTGAGCAGTTCTTC
>many|TRBD2|TRBJ2-5|TRBV7-8
CASTSGGVLETQYF
TGTGCCAGCACGAGCGGGGGGGTTTTAGAGACCCAGTACTTC
>few|.|TRBJ2-1|TRBV9
CASSVSFSGNNEQFF
TGTGCCAGCAGCGTCTCCTTTTCGGGCAACAATGAGCAGTTCTTC
>.|TRBD2|TRBJ2-3|TRBV7-2
CAGSLGASGFTDTQYF
TGTGCCGGCAGCTTAGGGGCTAGCGGGTTCACAGATACGCAGTATTTT
>.|TRBD1|TRBJ2-5|TRBV20-1
CSALGQGYQETQYF
TGCAGTGCTCTAGGACAGGGCTACCAAGAGACCCAGTACTTC
>many|TRBD2|TRBJ2-3|TRBV12-3/TRBV12-4
CASSTTSGSRSDTQYF
TGTGCCAGCAGCACTACTAGCGGGAGTCGGTCAGATACGCAGTATTTT
>few|.|TRBJ2-2|TRBV12-3/TRBV12-4
CASSFRGTYTGELFF
TGTGCCAGCAGCTTTCGGGGGACTTACACCGGGGAGCTGTTTTTT
>many|.|TRBJ2-1|TRBV7-9
CASSFARQSSYNEQFF
TGTGCCAGCAGCTTCGCTCGGCAGAGCTCCTACAATGAGCAGTTCTTC
>.|TRBD1|TRBJ1-2|TRBV5-1
CASSLTGASYYGYTF
TGCGCCAGCAGCTTAACAGGGGCATCGTACTATGGCTACACCTTC
>.|TRBD2|TRBJ2-1|TRBV7-9
CAGSLASGYNEQFF
TGTGCCGGCAGCTTAGCTAGCGGGTACAATGAGCAGTTCTTC
>few|.|TRBJ1-1|TRBV4-1
CASSQPGGSTEAFF
TGCGCCAGCAGCCAACCAGGCGGGTCCACTGAAGCTTTCTTT
>many|.|TRBJ2-3|TRBV20-1
CSARSETDTQYF
TGCAGTGCTAGGTCCGAAACAGATACGCAGTATTTT
>.|.|TRBJ2-7|TRBV24-1
CATSDYEQYF
TGTGCCACCAGTGATTACGAGCAGTACTTC
>few|.|TRBJ2-3|TRBV12-3/TRBV12-4
CASSPRWGADTQYF
TGTGCCAGCAGTCCCCGGTGGGGGGCAGATACGCAGTATTTT
>many|.|TRBJ2-7|TRBV13
CASRSLRDTSYEQYF
TGTGCCAGCAGATCGCTCCGGGACACCTCCTACGAGCAGTACTTC
>.|.|TRBJ2-1|TRBV20-1
CSARDLRVASDEQFF
TGCAGTGCTAGAGATCTACGCGTAGCTTCCGATGAGCAGTTCTTC
>.|.|TRBJ2-1|TRBV20-1
CSAREGLNEQFF
TGCAGTGCTAGAGAGGGACTCAATGAGCAGTTCTTC
>.|TRBD2|TRBJ2-7|TRBV29-1
CSVGGLAGRYEQYF
TGCAGCGTTGGGGGACTAGCGGGGAGGTACGAGCAGTACTTC
>many|TRBD2|TRBJ2-1|TRBV7-3
CASSPTSGSRANEQFF
TGTGCCAGCAGCCCCACTAGCGGGAGTAGGGCCAATGAGCAGTTCTTC
>.|TRBD2|TRBJ2-3|TRBV10-2
CASSGRGSSTDTQYF
TGCGCCAGCAGTGGGCGGGGGTCCTCCACAGATACGCAGTATTTT
>.|TRBD1|TRBJ1-3|TRBV20-1
CSATGISGNTIYF
TGCAGTGCGACAGGGATCTCTGGAAACACCATATATTTT
>.|.|TRBJ2-1|TRBV5-4
CASYIGRGPTNEQFF
TGTGCTAGCTACATCGGGCGGGGCCCCACCAATGAGCAGTTCTTC
>few|TRBD1|TRBJ2-6|TRBV4-1
CASSGQGYGANALTF
TGCGCCAGCAGCGGACAGGGGTACGGGGCCAACGCCCTGACTTTC
>few|.|TRBJ1-4|TRBV5-5
CASSLLQTTNEKLFF
TGTGCCAGCAGCTTGTTACAGACAACTAATGAAAAACTGTTTTTT
>few|TRBD2|TRBJ2-2|TRBV12-3/TRBV12-4
CASSRSGRNTGELFF
TGTGCCAGCAGTCGTAGCGGGAGGAACACCGGGGAGCTGTTTTTT
>once|.|TRBJ2-5|TRBV28
CASRPRGGIVETQYF
TGTGCCAGCAGACCGAGGGGGGGCATCGTGGAGACCCAGTACTTC
>few|.|TRBJ1-3|TRBV10-1
CANRDKENTIYF
TGCGCCAACCGGGACAAAGAAAACACCATATATTTT
>many|TRBD1|TRBJ1-2|TRBV3-1
CASSQAGGNGYTF
TGTGCCAGCAGCCAAGCAGGGGGGAATGGCTACACCTTC
>.|TRBD1|TRBJ1-1|TRBV18
CASSPSTGGIGTEAFF
TGTGCCAGCTCACCTTCTACAGGGGGTATAGGGACTGAAGCTTTCTTT
>few|TRBD2|TRBJ2-3|TRBV7-8
CASSLALLAGSTDTQYF
TGTGCCAGCAGCTTAGCGCTCCTAGCGGGGTCCACAGATACGCAGTATTTT
>.|TRBD1|TRBJ1-4|TRBV7-8
CASSSGGRGEKLFF
TGTGCCAGCAGTTCAGGGGGCAGGGGTGAAAAACTGTTTTTT
>.|.|TRBJ2-3|TRBV20-1
CGYYLTDTQYF
TGCGGGTACTACCTCACAGATACGCAGTATTTT
>.|.|TRBJ2-5|TRBV10-3
CAISEGLVGQETQYF
TGTGCCATCAGTGAAGGGCTAGTGGGCCAAGAGACCCAGTACTTC
>many|.|TRBJ1-1|TRBV7-8
CASIDHSPLGEAFF
TGTGCCAGCATCGACCATAGCCCGTTGGGTGAAGCTTTCTTT
>many|.|TRBJ2-1|TRBV3-1
CASSQDLGDAAYNEQFF
TGTGCCAGCAGCCAAGATTTGGGGGATGCGGCTTACAATGAGCAGTTCTTC
>.|.|TRBJ2-5|TRBV3-1
CASSLVSREQYF
TGTGCCAGCAGTTTAGTCTCGAGAGAGCAGTACTTC